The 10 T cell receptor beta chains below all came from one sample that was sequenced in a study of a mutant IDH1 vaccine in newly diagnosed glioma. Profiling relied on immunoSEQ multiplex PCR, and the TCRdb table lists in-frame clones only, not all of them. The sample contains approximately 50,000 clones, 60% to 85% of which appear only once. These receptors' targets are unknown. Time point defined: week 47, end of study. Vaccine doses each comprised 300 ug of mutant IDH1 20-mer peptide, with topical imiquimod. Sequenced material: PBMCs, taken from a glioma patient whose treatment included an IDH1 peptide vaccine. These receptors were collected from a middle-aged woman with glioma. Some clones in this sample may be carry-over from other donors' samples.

The CDR3 reads CASESFTLHF. CDR3 bases: TGTGCCAGCGAATCTTTCACCCTCCACTTT. This rearrangement joins TRBV2 to TRBJ1-6; D not resolved. This CDR3 is built from 10 residues. Trimming shortened V by 8 bases and J by 14 bases, and 10 bases separated the two germline ends. Looked up from germline, CDR1 is SNHLY and CDR2 is FYNNEI. The whole variable domain, remainder taken from reference TRBV2 and TRBJ1-6, is EPEVTQTPSHQVTQMGQEVILRCVPISNHLYFYWYRQILGQKVEFLVSFYNNEISEKSEIFDDQFSVERPDGSNFTLKIRSTKLEDSAMYFCASESFTLHFGNGTRLTVT.

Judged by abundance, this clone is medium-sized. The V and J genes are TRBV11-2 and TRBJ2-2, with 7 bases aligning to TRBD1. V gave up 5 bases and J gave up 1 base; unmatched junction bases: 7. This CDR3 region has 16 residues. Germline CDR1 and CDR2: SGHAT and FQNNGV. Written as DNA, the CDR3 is TGTGCCAGCAGCCTATTCGGGACAGTGAACACCGGGGAGCTGTTTTTT. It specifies CASSLFGTVNTGELFF.

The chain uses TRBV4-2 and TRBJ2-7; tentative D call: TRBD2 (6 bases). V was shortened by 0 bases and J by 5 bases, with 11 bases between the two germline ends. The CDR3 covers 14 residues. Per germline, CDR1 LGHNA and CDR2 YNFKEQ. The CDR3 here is CASSQDPREDEQYF. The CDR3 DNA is TGTGCCAGCAGCCAAGATCCCAGGGAGGACGAGCAGTACTTC.

Here the CDR3 reads CASGKGQGPDQPQHF. CDR3 nucleotide sequence: TGTGCCAGTGGAAAAGGACAGGGGCCCGATCAGCCCCAGCATTTT. The chain couples TRBV6-1 to TRBJ1-5, with TRBD1 matching 9 bases. CDR1 and CDR2 from the germline V gene are MNHNS and SASEGT. V lost 9 bases, J lost 5 bases, and 11 bases stayed unmatched. The CDR3 is 15 residues long.

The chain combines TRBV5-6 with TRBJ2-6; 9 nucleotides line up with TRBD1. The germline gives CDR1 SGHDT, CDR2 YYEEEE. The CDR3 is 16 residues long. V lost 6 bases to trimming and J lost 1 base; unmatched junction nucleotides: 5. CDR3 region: CASKGTGRSGANVLTF. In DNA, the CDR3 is TGTGCCAGCAAGGGGACAGGGAGATCTGGGGCCAACGTCCTGACTTTC.

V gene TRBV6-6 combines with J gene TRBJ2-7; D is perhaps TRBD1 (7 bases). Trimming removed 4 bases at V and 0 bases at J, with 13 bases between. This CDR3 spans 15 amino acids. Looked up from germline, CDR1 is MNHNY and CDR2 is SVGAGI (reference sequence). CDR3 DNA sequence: TGTGCCAGCAGTTGGGCAGGGGGGAACTCCTACGAGCAGTACTTC. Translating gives CASSWAGGNSYEQYF.

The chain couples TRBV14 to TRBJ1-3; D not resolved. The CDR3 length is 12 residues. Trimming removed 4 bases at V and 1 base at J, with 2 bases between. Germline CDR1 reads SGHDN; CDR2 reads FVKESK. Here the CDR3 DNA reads TGTGCCAGCAGCCCTTCTGGAAACACCATATATTTT. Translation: CASSPSGNTIYF.

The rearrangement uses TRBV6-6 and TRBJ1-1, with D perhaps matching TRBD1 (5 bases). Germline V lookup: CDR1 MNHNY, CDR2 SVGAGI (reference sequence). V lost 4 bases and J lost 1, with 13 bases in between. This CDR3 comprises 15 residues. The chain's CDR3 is CASSFIGAANTEAFF. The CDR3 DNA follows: TGTGCCAGCAGTTTCATAGGGGCAGCGAACACTGAAGCTTTCTTT.

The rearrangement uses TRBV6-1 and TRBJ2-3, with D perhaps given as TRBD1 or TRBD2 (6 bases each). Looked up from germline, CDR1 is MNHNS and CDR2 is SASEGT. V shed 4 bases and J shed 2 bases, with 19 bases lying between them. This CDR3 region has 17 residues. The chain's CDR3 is CASSGPGGSRFTDTQYF. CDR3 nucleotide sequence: TGTGCCAGCAGTGGCCCCGGGGGCTCCCGTTTCACAGATACGCAGTATTTT.

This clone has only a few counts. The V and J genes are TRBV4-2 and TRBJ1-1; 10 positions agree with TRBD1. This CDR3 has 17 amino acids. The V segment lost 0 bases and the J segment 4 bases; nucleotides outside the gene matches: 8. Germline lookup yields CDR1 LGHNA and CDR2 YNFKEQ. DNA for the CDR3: TGTGCCAGCAGCCAAGATCCCGACAGGGGGCAGGGCACTGAAGCTTTCTTT. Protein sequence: CASSQDPDRGQGTEAFF.